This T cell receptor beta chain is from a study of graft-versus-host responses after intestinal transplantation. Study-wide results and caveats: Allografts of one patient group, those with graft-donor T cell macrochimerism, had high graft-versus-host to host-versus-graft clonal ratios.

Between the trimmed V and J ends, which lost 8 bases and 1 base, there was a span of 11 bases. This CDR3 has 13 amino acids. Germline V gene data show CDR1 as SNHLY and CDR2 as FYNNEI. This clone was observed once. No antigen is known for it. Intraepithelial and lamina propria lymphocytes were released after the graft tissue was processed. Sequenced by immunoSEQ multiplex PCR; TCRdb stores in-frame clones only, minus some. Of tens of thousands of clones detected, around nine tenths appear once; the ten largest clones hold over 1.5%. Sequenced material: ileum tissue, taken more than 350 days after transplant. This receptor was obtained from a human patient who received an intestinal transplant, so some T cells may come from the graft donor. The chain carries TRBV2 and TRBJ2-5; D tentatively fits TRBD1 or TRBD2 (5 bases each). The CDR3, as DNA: TGTGCCAGCTGGACGGGGACCCAAGAGACCCAGTACTTC. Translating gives CASWTGTQETQYF.